These T cell receptor beta chains were read from a single sample in a study of cytomegalovirus exposure and HLA in healthy donors. The table came from immunoSEQ multiplex PCR; TCRdb's copy has only in-frame clones and leaves some out. The sample features about 140,000 clones, with about 2.2% in its top ten. Sequencing was done on a sample of PBMCs. The receptors shown here come from a woman aged 18-29 years in good health and CMV-seronegative. CDR3s include the opening cysteine and the closing phenylalanine or tryptophan.

J | V | CDR3
TRBJ2-3 | TRBV6-5 | CASSYGGRTQQGTQYF
TRBJ1-4 | TRBV30 | CAWDSINEKLFF
TRBJ2-3 | TRBV5-5 | CASSLAPAGGMGDTQYF
TRBJ1-6 | TRBV5-6 | CASAIGTGAVDSPLHF
TRBJ2-7 | TRBV27 | CATATGGRDEQYF
TRBJ2-5 | TRBV6-6 | CASSYSRRGGRETQYF
TRBJ2-1 | TRBV4-2 | CASSQEAPPGLAGGPMNEQFF
TRBJ1-1 | TRBV5-5 | CASIFGTLNTEAFF
TRBJ1-5 | TRBV18 | CASTTGQQPQHF
TRBJ1-2 | TRBV10-3 | CAITPGQDLGYTF
TRBJ1-2 | TRBV7-9 | CASSPDSTAGYTF
TRBJ1-2 | TRBV28 | CASSFGSGTTNYGYTF
TRBJ1-2 | TRBV27 | CASSFNPLDRRANYGYTF
TRBJ2-2 | TRBV18 | CASSPPSRGELFF
TRBJ1-1 | TRBV7-9 | CASSDRSMNTEAFF
TRBJ2-1 | TRBV2 | CASSVGTSANNEQFF
TRBJ2-5 | TRBV12-5 | CASGSPNPRVGTQYF
TRBJ1-1 | TRBV30 | CAWSYQGTGEAFF
TRBJ1-4 | TRBV4-1 | CASSQEANRVEKLFF
TRBJ1-2 | TRBV19 | CASSIVQGTRIYGYTF
TRBJ2-7 | TRBV6-1 | CASSDRGRVISSYEQYF
TRBJ2-1 | TRBV19 | CASSIAGTGGNEQFF
TRBJ2-1 | TRBV7-9 | CASDQLEGAESEQFF
TRBJ1-1 | TRBV7-6 | CASSSRQGANTEAFF
TRBJ2-7 | TRBV7-2 | CASSLSGTSGTPYEQYF
. | TRBV7-9 | CASSPPAGGSYEQYF
TRBJ2-1 | TRBV4-1 | CASSQVPDLEQFF
TRBJ2-6 | TRBV5-6 | CASSLGTGVPGANVLTF
TRBJ2-7 | TRBV4-2 | CASSQVEGVEQYF
TRBJ1-1 | TRBV12-5 | CASGPGAGLVYTEAFF
TRBJ1-6 | TRBV4-2 | CASSQDGGQGRWNSPLHF
TRBJ1-1 | TRBV5-1 | CASSLPLGGATGEAFF
TRBJ1-1 | TRBV5-4 | CASSLEGRGTEAFF
TRBJ2-3 | TRBV5-4 | CASSLVATDTQYF
TRBJ2-1 | TRBV7-6 | CASSLDRGYNEQFF
TRBJ1-2 | TRBV19 | CASSYGQTPGYGYTF
TRBJ1-2 | TRBV7-6 | CASSLGQGDGYTF
TRBJ1-1 | TRBV10-3 | CAISDSEGALNTEAFF
TRBJ2-1 | TRBV9 | CASSKRAGASYNEQFF
TRBJ1-5 | TRBV2 | CASSGTGNQPQHF
TRBJ1-4 | TRBV5-1 | CASSLDRQGPNEKLFF
TRBJ1-3 | TRBV5-1 | CASSLDVLMSSGNTIYF
TRBJ1-1 | TRBV5-4 | CASSSTQGANTEAFF
TRBJ2-7 | TRBV4-1 | CASSRELVSEQYF
TRBJ2-5 | TRBV5-1 | CASSYLGGGQETQYF
TRBJ2-5 | TRBV7-9 | CASSLEQTWETQYF
TRBJ1-1 | TRBV5-5 | CASSLGPLNTEAFF
TRBJ1-4 | TRBV10-3 | CAISESLVNEKLFF
TRBJ1-1 | TRBV6-6 | CASSYSIGGTEAFF
TRBJ1-2 | TRBV5-1 | CASSFGQGLDGYTF
TRBJ2-1 | TRBV6-5 | CASSYITGVGEQFF
TRBJ2-5 | TRBV10-3 | CAISEPDRGNLQETQYF
TRBJ2-3 | TRBV6-4 | CASSVGTGSTDTQYF
TRBJ2-1 | TRBV4-1 | CASSQTTSGLSSYNEQFF
TRBJ1-2 | TRBV7-2 | CASSLNGGQDYGYTF
TRBJ1-6 | TRBV6-5 | CASSYSGDNSPLHF
TRBJ1-2 | TRBV30 | CAWIRNYGYTF
TRBJ2-3 | TRBV28 | CASSTTSSTDTQYF
TRBJ2-5 | TRBV28 | CASSFNARIQETQYF